The next 11 T cell receptor beta chains were all read from a single sample in a study of blood T cell repertoires in COVID-19. Sequenced by immunoSEQ multiplex PCR; TCRdb stores in-frame clones only, minus some. The sample carries fewer than 200,000 clones, under 85% recorded once. The sequencing input was peripheral blood. The receptor source for this set is a man in his sixties who had recovered from COVID-19.

This clone was observed once. The V call is TRBV2, the J call TRBJ2-5; 7 bases match TRBD1. Trimming removed 8 bases from V and 8 bases from J; junction bases left unmatched: 17. Germline lookup yields CDR1 SNHLY and CDR2 FYNNEI. The length of the CDR3 is 15 residues. The CDR3 reads CASLSDRSFGDTQYF. CDR3 sequence (DNA): TGTGCCAGCCTATCGGACAGGTCGTTCGGGGATACCCAGTACTTC.

This chain links TRBV19 with TRBJ1-2, with 10 bases that match TRBD1. The length of the CDR3 is 14 residues. In germline, CDR1 is LNHDA, CDR2 SQIVND (reference sequence). V shed 4 bases and J 6 bases; nucleotides not matched to a gene: 5. CDR3 nucleotides: TGTGCCAGTAGTACCGGGGACAGGGGTCATGGCTACACCTTC. This codes for CASSTGDRGHGYTF.

The rearrangement uses TRBV3-1 (or the pseudogene TRBV3-2) and TRBJ1-1; 8 nucleotides line up with TRBD1. The germline V gene has CDR1 LGHDT and CDR2 YNNKEL (reference sequence). After removal of 6 bases from V and 3 bases from J, the junction contained 12 bases not matched to a gene. The CDR3 covers 16 residues. The CDR3 DNA follows: TGTGCCAGCAGAGAAAGACAGGGGCGGAATTACACTGAAGCTTTCTTT. Protein: CASRERQGRNYTEAFF.

This chain joins TRBV9 and TRBJ2-1, with TRBD2 identical over 11 bases. The CDR3 is made up of 14 amino acids. Germline trimming cut 10 bases from V and 8 bases from J; bases unmatched to any gene: 11. Germline lookup yields CDR1 SGDLS and CDR2 YYNGEE. CDR3 bases: TGTGCCCCCTCTAGCGGGGGGAAGGAGTATGAGCAGTTCTTC. Translating gives CAPSSGGKEYEQFF.

The V call is TRBV11-1, the J call TRBJ2-5; 12 positions agree with TRBD2. Germline CDR1 is SGHAT and CDR2 is FQDESV (reference sequence). After removal of 6 bases from V and 2 bases from J, the junction contained 1 base not matched to a gene. This CDR3 comprises 14 residues. CDR3 coding DNA: TGTGCCAGCAGGACTAGCGGGGGACAAGAGACCCAGTACTTC. Residues: CASRTSGGQETQYF. Full variable domain (outside the CDR3, taken from reference TRBV11-1 and TRBJ2-5): EAEVAQSPRYKITEKSQAVAFWCDPISGHATLYWYRQILGQGPELLVQFQDESVVDDSQLPKDRFSAERLKGVDSTLKIQPAELGDSAMYLCASRTSGGQETQYFGPGTRLLVL.

The J gene is TRBJ2-5, the V gene TRBV6-5; D remains ambiguous. Trimming stripped 7 bases from V and 2 bases from J, with 17 bases between. This CDR3 has 15 amino acids. The germline V gene encodes CDR1 MNHEY and CDR2 SVGAGI. The CDR3 loop reads CASIWAIDVQETQYF. For the CDR3, the DNA is TGTGCCAGCATCTGGGCGATAGATGTTCAAGAGACCCAGTACTTC.

The chain links TRBV25-1 to TRBJ1-1; D is ambiguous. This CDR3 region has 15 residues. Between the trimmed V and J ends, which lost 2 bases and 8 bases, there was a span of 18 bases. CDR1 and CDR2 (germline): MGHDK, SYGVNS. The CDR3 sequence: CASSEAGPGKREAFF. CDR3 in DNA: TGTGCCAGCAGTGAAGCCGGACCGGGAAAAAGGGAAGCTTTCTTT.

The chain couples TRBV6-6 to TRBJ1-2; 11 nucleotides agree with TRBD1. The CDR3 extends over 15 amino acids. Losses at the gene ends were 0 bases for V and 7 bases for J; bases not matched to a gene: 4. Germline CDR1 is MNHNY and CDR2 is SVGAGI (reference sequence). CDR3 residues: CASSYSDRGRGGYTF. In DNA form, the CDR3 reads TGTGCCAGCAGTTACTCGGACAGGGGGCGCGGTGGCTACACCTTC.

The V gene is TRBV12-3 or TRBV12-4, the J gene TRBJ1-1; D not resolved. There are 12 residues in the CDR3. The V end was cut by 1 base, the J end by 5 bases, with 5 bases between. CDR3 DNA: TGTGCCAGCAGTTTAGAAATAACTGAAGCTTTCTTT. It yields the protein CASSLEITEAFF.

The V gene is TRBV5-4, the J gene TRBJ2-3, with D possibly being TRBD2 (5 bases). Germline CDR1 and CDR2: SGHNT and YYREEE (reference sequence). This CDR3 region has 16 residues. V was shortened by 2 bases and J by 4 bases, with 17 bases between the two germline ends. The CDR3 spells CASSFVAGVAADTQYF. The CDR3 DNA is TGTGCCAGCAGCTTCGTGGCCGGGGTAGCTGCAGATACGCAGTATTTT.

This clone was counted many times. V usage is TRBV6-2 or TRBV6-3 and J usage is TRBJ2-7; TRBD2 might be the D (5 bases). The CDR3 has 14 residues. The germline V gene encodes CDR1 MNHEY and CDR2 SVGEGT. The V end was cut by 7 bases, the J end by 5 bases, with 18 bases between. The CDR3 DNA reads TGTGCCAGCACCCCGAGAGAGGGCAGGCACGAGCAGTACTTC. This encodes CASTPREGRHEQYF.